The 26 T cell receptor beta chains reported below all come from one sample, sequenced in a study of shared clonotypes between healthy human individuals. TCRdb's copy holds only in-frame clones and misses some; the assay was immunoSEQ multiplex PCR. The table lists about 1 million clones, 75% of them singletons. Material: memory CD4+ T cells sorted from blood. Subset given: CD45RA-negative fraction. Every receptor here comes from a man aged 18 to 29 in good health.

The gene calls are TRBV28 and TRBJ1-2; 8 bases match TRBD1. Germline assignment: CDR1 MDHEN and CDR2 SYDVKM. This CDR3 comprises 16 residues. The V gene end was trimmed by 8 bases and the J gene end by 10 bases; junction bases not matched to a gene: 21. The CDR3 reads CASQNWGQVLGSSYTF. The CDR3 DNA reads as TGTGCCAGCCAAAACTGGGGACAGGTCTTAGGGAGTTCCTACACCTTC.

The chain recombines TRBV19 with TRBJ2-1; D gene uncertain. V was shortened by 3 bases and J by 5 bases, with 14 bases between the two germline ends. The length of the CDR3 is 15 residues. Per germline, CDR1 LNHDA and CDR2 SQIVND (reference sequence). CDR3 DNA sequence: TGTGCCAGTAGTATCGGTGAGGTTCGCGACAATGAGCAGTTCTTC. It specifies CASSIGEVRDNEQFF.

This clone was counted once. The chain recombines TRBV28 with TRBJ2-1; possible D gene TRBD2, 7 bases. With 6 bases removed from V and 6 bases from J, the gap between germline ends came to 18 bases. The CDR3 contains 15 residues. CDR1 is MDHEN and CDR2 is SYDVKM in the germline V gene. DNA of the CDR3: TGTGCCAGCAGCCCCCTGGGGGGGGGCCTCAATGAGCAGTTCTTC. It specifies CASSPLGGGLNEQFF.

In its sample, this clone was seen a few times. The V call is TRBV6-1, the J call TRBJ2-5, with TRBD1 identical over 8 bases. The V and J ends lost 11 bases and 2 bases, in that order; junction bases with no gene match: 7. This CDR3 has 13 residues. CDR1 and CDR2 (germline): MNHNS, SASEGT. The CDR3 coding sequence is TGTGCCTGCCGGGGACAGGTGCAAGAGACCCAGTACTTC. Protein product: CACRGQVQETQYF.

V gene TRBV6-6 combines with J gene TRBJ2-5; TRBD2 agrees at 9 bases. J lost 5 bases, V lost 2 bases, and 9 bases had no gene match. Per germline, CDR1 MNHNY and CDR2 SVGAGI (reference sequence). The CDR3 has 16 amino acids. The CDR3 DNA reads TGTGCCAGCAGTTACCGTCTCGCGGGGGGGCTCGAGACCCAGTACTTC. This sequence encodes CASSYRLAGGLETQYF.

This clone has only a few counts. The rearrangement links TRBV6-5 to TRBJ1-6, with a tentative D call TRBD1 (6 bases). The germline V gene has CDR1 MNHEY and CDR2 SVGAGI. This CDR3 contains 13 residues. The V and J ends lost 8 bases and 10 bases respectively, with 15 bases between them. This CDR3 is CASRGQGLSPLHF. DNA of the CDR3: TGTGCCAGCCGGGGGCAGGGCCTATCACCCCTCCACTTT.

The rearrangement joins TRBV19 to TRBJ1-3; 7 nucleotides match TRBD1. Trimming cost V 7 bases and J 8 bases; bases outside gene matches: 11. Germline V gene sequence: CDR1 LNHDA, CDR2 SQIVND (reference sequence). This CDR3 contains 14 residues. CDR3 residues: CASTPGQLWDTIYF. The DNA for the CDR3 is TGTGCCAGTACCCCGGGACAGCTCTGGGACACCATATATTTT. Combining the CDR3 with reference TRBV19 and TRBJ1-3 gives the whole variable domain DGGITQSPKYLFRKEGQNVTLSCEQNLNHDAMYWYRQDPGQGLRLIYYSQIVNDFQKGDIAEGYSVSREKKESFPLTVTSAQKNPTAFYLCASTPGQLWDTIYFGEGSWLTVV.

This clone was counted between two and nine times. V usage is TRBV2 and J usage is TRBJ2-2; TRBD1 or TRBD2 may be the D gene (5 bases each). The germline V gene encodes CDR1 SNHLY and CDR2 FYNNEI. The CDR3 contains 17 residues. V shed 7 bases and J shed 0 bases, with 18 bases lying between them. The CDR3 loop is CASTTAGWDANTGELFF. CDR3 coding DNA: TGTGCCAGCACCACCGCTGGCTGGGACGCGAACACCGGGGAGCTGTTTTTT.

Comment on this clone: Other nucleotide sequences from this sample produce the same CDR3. CDR3 loop: CASSSGDSGNTIYF. The CDR3 nucleotides are TGCGCCAGCAGCAGCGGGGACTCTGGAAACACCATATATTTT. The V and J genes are TRBV5-1 and TRBJ1-3; D is uncertain. Deletions cut 4 bases from V and 0 bases from J, with 8 bases between. Germline CDR1 is SGHRS and CDR2 is YFSETQ. The CDR3 consists of 14 residues.

The chain is built from TRBV10-2 and TRBJ1-1; 7 bases are a match to TRBD1. Trimming removed 2 bases from V and 3 bases from J; junction bases left unmatched: 12. This CDR3 has 17 residues. Per germline, CDR1 WSHSY and CDR2 SAAADI. The CDR3 nucleotides are TGCGCCAGCAGTGAGGGACGAGGGGGCCGAGGGGACACTGAAGCTTTCTTT. This translates into CASSEGRGGRGDTEAFF.

The chain joins TRBV11-1 to TRBJ2-1, with 10 bases matching TRBD2. This CDR3 is 15 amino acids long. The V and J ends lost 5 bases and 5 bases, in that order; junction bases with no gene match: 6. Germline CDR1 is SGHAT and CDR2 is FQDESV (reference sequence). The CDR3 loop reads CASSTTSGDHNEQFF. The CDR3 nucleotides are TGTGCCAGCAGCACCACTAGCGGGGACCACAATGAGCAGTTCTTC. Together with reference TRBV11-1 and TRBJ2-1, the CDR3 gives the full variable domain: EAEVAQSPRYKITEKSQAVAFWCDPISGHATLYWYRQILGQGPELLVQFQDESVVDDSQLPKDRFSAERLKGVDSTLKIQPAELGDSAMYLCASSTTSGDHNEQFFGPGTRLTVL.

This clone was seen a single time. The V and J genes are TRBV18 and TRBJ2-3, with 7 bases lining up with TRBD1. There are 13 residues in the CDR3. CDR1 is KGHSH, CDR2 LQKENI, per germline. With 3 bases clipped from V and 6 bases from J, the junction kept 3 bases outside the gene matches. The CDR3 spells CASSPTGMDTQYF. CDR3 bases: TGTGCCAGCTCACCGACAGGGATGGATACGCAGTATTTT.

V gene TRBV4-3 combines with J gene TRBJ2-2, with D unresolved. Germline V gene sequence: CDR1 LGHNA, CDR2 YSLEER. V gave up 4 bases and J gave up 1 base, with 13 bases separating them. The length of the CDR3 is 16 residues. The CDR3 nucleotides are TGCGCCAGCAGCCCCCAGGAAGGAAAGAACACCGGGGAGCTGTTTTTT. It is translated as CASSPQEGKNTGELFF.

Only a few counts were recorded for this clone. The rearrangement joins TRBV25-1 to TRBJ2-5, with D tentatively TRBD1 (6 bases). The CDR3 sequence is 16 residues long. Germline-derived CDR1 and CDR2 are MGHDK and SYGVNS. V was pared by 1 base and J by 1 base, with 13 bases between. DNA of the CDR3: TGTGCCAGCAGTGAATTGGGCAGGGGCGCCCAAGAGACCCAGTACTTC. Its translation is CASSELGRGAQETQYF. Filled out from reference TRBV25-1 and TRBJ2-5, the complete variable domain reads EADIYQTPRYLVIGTGKKITLECSQTMGHDKMYWYQQDPGMELHLIHYSYGVNSTEKGDLSSESTVSRIRTEHFPLTLESARPSHTSQYLCASSELGRGAQETQYFGPGTRLLVL.

The rearrangement joins TRBV18 to TRBJ1-6; D possibly corresponds to TRBD1 (5 bases). Per the germline V gene, CDR1 is KGHSH and CDR2 is LQKENI. The CDR3 totals 12 residues. V lost 3 bases and J lost 14, with 11 bases in between. In DNA, the CDR3 is TGTGCCAGCTCACCGCAGGGTAGAACCCTCCACTTT. Residues: CASSPQGRTLHF.

The CDR3 spells CASSIRRWGIEYEKLFF. The CDR3 bases are TGTGCCAGTAGTATACGGCGTTGGGGAATAGAATATGAAAAACTGTTTTTT. V and J are TRBV19 and TRBJ1-4; D unresolved. In germline, CDR1 is LNHDA, CDR2 SQIVND (reference sequence). V dropped 2 bases and J dropped 6 bases, with 19 bases sitting between them. CDR3 size: 17 residues.

V gene TRBV5-1 combines with J gene TRBJ2-2; D unresolved. This CDR3 has 14 amino acids. From germline, CDR1 is SGHRS and CDR2 YFSETQ. V lost 8 bases, J lost 0 bases, and 11 bases lay in between. CDR3 coding DNA: TGCGCCAGTGCCCAGACGGCGAACACCGGGGAGCTGTTTTTT. This translates into CASAQTANTGELFF.

The rearrangement joins TRBV4-1 to TRBJ2-3; D uncertain. Germline V CDR1 and CDR2: MGHRA, YSYEKL. V lost 6 bases to trimming and J lost 5 bases, with 18 bases between them. This CDR3 comprises 15 residues. CDR3 amino acids: CASRRGPTTGDTQYF. CDR3 DNA: TGCGCCAGCAGACGAGGACCCACTACCGGAGATACGCAGTATTTT.

With respect to this clone: This sequence may be a read error, since a much larger clone differs from it by one base. The V gene is TRBV9, the J gene TRBJ1-2, with unresolved D. Germline V gene sequence: CDR1 SGDLS, CDR2 YYNGEE. The CDR3 is 15 amino acids. In nucleotides, the CDR3 is TGTGCCAGCAGCGTAGGCCCGGAATCTAACTATGGCCACACCTTC. It specifies CASSVGPESNYGHTF.

A note on this clone: Other DNA sequences in this sample translate to the same CDR3. The rearrangement links TRBV9 to TRBJ2-2, with 8 bases that match TRBD1. This CDR3 is 15 amino acids long. Germline V CDR1 and CDR2: SGDLS, YYNGEE. Trimming removed 0 bases from V and 5 bases from J; junction bases left unmatched: 3. The CDR3 bases are TGTGCCAGCAGCGTAGGGCAGGGGGCAACCGGGGAGCTGTTTTTT. Translated, it gives CASSVGQGATGELFF.

This chain links TRBV30 with TRBJ1-3; D might be TRBD1 (5 bases). Trimming left V 1 base short and J 6 bases short, with 10 bases between. The CDR3 extends over 13 amino acids. Germline V lookup: CDR1 GTSNPN, CDR2 SVGIG (reference sequence). The CDR3 protein is CAWSGGVENTIYF. In nucleotides, the CDR3 is TGTGCCTGGAGTGGAGGGGTAGAAAACACCATATATTTT.

The V call is TRBV6-5, the J call TRBJ2-2; perhaps TRBD2 as D (6 bases). In germline, CDR1 is MNHEY, CDR2 SVGAGI. V lost 6 bases and J lost 6, with 11 bases in between. This CDR3 spans 13 amino acids. CDR3 in DNA: TGTGCCAGCAGCCCCGGACTACCCGGGGAGCTGTTTTTT. Translation gives CASSPGLPGELFF.

The chain recombines TRBV5-5 with TRBJ2-2; TRBD1 matches at 7 bases. The CDR3 consists of 15 residues. Trimming cost V 3 bases and J 5 bases; bases outside gene matches: 7. CDR1 is SGHKS and CDR2 is YYEKEE in the germline V gene (reference sequence). The CDR3 DNA follows: TGTGCCAGCAGCTATTTCCTACAGGGGACCGGGGAGCTGTTTTTT. This gives the protein CASSYFLQGTGELFF. Variable domain in full (rest from reference TRBV5-5 and TRBJ2-2): DAGVTQSPTHLIKTRGQQVTLRCSPISGHKSVSWYQQVLGQGPQFIFQYYEKEERGRGNFPDRFSARQFPNYSSELNVNALLLGDSALYLCASSYFLQGTGELFFGEGSRLTVL.

This rearrangement joins TRBV4-1 to TRBJ1-2; tentatively, D is TRBD1 (6 bases). Germline V gene lookup returns CDR1 MGHRA and CDR2 YSYEKL. The length of the CDR3 is 14 residues. The V end lost 4 bases, the J end lost 4 bases, and 13 bases lay between the germline ends. The chain's CDR3 is CASSLEQGIYGYTF. Here the CDR3 DNA reads TGCGCCAGCAGCCTAGAACAGGGCATCTATGGCTACACCTTC.

The genes are TRBV2 and TRBJ2-7, with D possibly TRBD2 on 7 matching bases. V lost 6 bases and J 0 bases, leaving 12 bases between the germline ends. The CDR3 sequence is 14 residues long. Germline CDR1 and CDR2: SNHLY and FYNNEI. The CDR3 DNA follows: TGTGCCAGCAGAATAGGGGGGGACTCCTACGAGCAGTACTTC. Translating gives CASRIGGDSYEQYF.

This clone was seen a few times. This same CDR3 is encoded by further DNA sequences in the sample. The rearrangement uses TRBV28 and TRBJ1-5; TRBD1 is a possible D gene (5 bases). Germline V gives CDR1 MDHEN, CDR2 SYDVKM. This CDR3 comprises 12 residues. V was pared by 4 bases and J by 7 bases, with 8 bases between. CDR3 coding DNA: TGTGCCAGCAGTTCGCAGGGCCAGCCCCAGCATTTT. Protein: CASSSQGQPQHF.